This T cell receptor (beta chain) was captured by sequencing in a study of siplizumab effects on memory and regulatory T cells. Whole-study results and caveats: Sequences that were alloreactive and traceable to unstimulated CD4+ memory cells were significantly reduced by siplizumab. Proliferating Tregs from siplizumab cultures lacked functional confirmation of suppression. Memory T cells appeared less diverse than naive cells, which seemed to contribute substantially to alloresponse.

TCR templates numbering 90,000 to 100,000 were assayed per sample. The method was immunoSEQ multiplex PCR; TCRdb's version includes in-frame clones alone and lacks a portion of them. Counted here are 80,000 to 130,000 clones, more than 90% occurring once; the ten biggest clones make up under 3%. Germline CDR1 and CDR2: LNHDA and SQIVND (reference sequence). This CDR3 spans 14 amino acids. With V trimmed by 8 bases and J by 5 bases, 9 bases remained unmatched. Of note for this clone: As yet, its antigen is unknown.

V gene TRBV19 combines with J gene TRBJ1-1; 9 nucleotides match TRBD1. This clonotype was obtained from a human donor in good health. Some clones in this sample may be carry-over from other donors' samples. The source material was CD4+ T cells sorted from blood. The CDR3 bases are TGTGCCAGTGGAATTACAGGGGGCTTGACTGAAGCTTTCTTT. As protein: CASGITGGLTEAFF.